These T cell receptor beta chains were read from a single sample in a study of beta chain features in type 1 diabetes. Some clones are missing from TCRdb's copy, which holds only in-frame ones; the method was immunoSEQ multiplex PCR. The sample includes a few hundred thousand clones, around 12% of them seen just once. The source material was naive CD4+ T cells from blood. The receptors here all came from a man aged 18 to 29 in good health. CDR3s include the opening cysteine and the closing phenylalanine or tryptophan. A D gene is named only where the DNA matches it firmly. Only part of the rows carry a size: once, few, many, or a class if the clone is expanded.

TRBV28	few	-	TRBJ2-5	TGTGCCAGCAGCGTCCCTACAGGGCACGGAGAGACCCAGTACTTC	CASSVPTGHGETQYF
TRBV7-9	-	-	TRBJ2-1	TGTGCCAGCAGCTTAGGGAGGGGCTCCTACAATGAGCAGTTCTTC	CASSLGRGSYNEQFF
TRBV7-3	-	TRBD2	TRBJ2-1	TGTGCCAGCAGCGGACTAGGTGGTAGGAATGAGCAGTTCTTC	CASSGLGGRNEQFF
TRBV11-1	-	-	TRBJ1-1	TGTGCCAGCAGCTTTGCGGAAAATAGAGCTGAAGCTTTCTTT	CASSFAENRAEAFF
TRBV7-9	-	-	TRBJ1-1	TGTGCCAGCAGTCAGGTCGTGAACACTGAAGCTTTCTTT	CASSQVVNTEAFF
TRBV18	few	-	TRBJ1-4	TGTGCCAGCTCATCGGGGGGCACCGCTAATGAAAAACTGTTTTTT	CASSSGGTANEKLFF
TRBV10-3	few	-	TRBJ1-2	TGTGCCATCAAAGCAGACAGTAACTATGGCTACACCTTC	CAIKADSNYGYTF
TRBV5-1	-	-	TRBJ1-1	TGCGCCAGCAGCGTGGCCTTGAACACTGAAGCTTTCTTT	CASSVALNTEAFF
TRBV7-9	-	-	TRBJ2-5	TGTGCCAGCAGGATTACAGGGCAAGAGACCCAGTACTTC	CASRITGQETQYF
TRBV28	few	-	TRBJ1-1	TGTGCCAGCACCCCCCCGGGACACCGTGAAGCTTTCTTT	CASTPPGHREAFF
TRBV9	few	TRBD1	TRBJ2-1	TGTGCCAGCAGGGGACCCGGGACAGCCTCCAATGAGCAGTTCTTC	CASRGPGTASNEQFF
TRBV7-8	few	-	TRBJ2-2	TGTGCCAGCAGCTTAGTGTCCGTCCTCGCCGGGGAGCTGTTTTTT	CASSLVSVLAGELFF
TRBV21-1	few	-	TRBJ1-2	TGTGCCAGCAGCAGCTTGACAGGGCTACCAAGTAACTATGGCTACACCTTC	CASSSLTGLPSNYGYTF
TRBV30	few	TRBD1	TRBJ1-5	TGTGCCTGGAGTGTTCGACAGGGAAATCAGCCCCAGCATTTT	CAWSVRQGNQPQHF
TRBV4-3	-	-	TRBJ2-7	TGCGCCAGCAGCCAAGACAGGGGGGTCGCCTACGAGCAGTACTTC	CASSQDRGVAYEQYF
TRBV2	few	TRBD1	TRBJ1-1	TGTGCCAGCAGAGGGGACAGGGCGAACACTGAAGCTTTCTTT	CASRGDRANTEAFF